These T cell receptor beta chains were read from a single sample in a study of graft-versus-host responses after intestinal transplantation. Their target antigens are unknown. Method: immunoSEQ multiplex PCR; TCRdb's copy keeps in-frame clones and lacks some. Counted here are about 90,000 clones, about nine tenths occurring once; the ten biggest clones make up around 0.33%. The specimen comprised unstimulated CD4+ T cells sorted from spleen or lymph node cells, sampled before intestinal transplant. The receptors stem from a human donor who received an intestinal transplant. CDR3s leave out the opening cysteine and the closing phenylalanine or tryptophan. D genes are given only for firm matches. Not all rows give a size; the values are once, few, many and, for expanded clones, a class.

V gene	D gene	clone size	CDR3 length	CDR3 protein
TRBV7-2	NA	NA	13	ASSFRDKQENEQF
TRBV10-3	TRBD1	NA	13	AISEQGVSTDTQY
TRBV19	NA	few	12	ASNPGGLNQPQH
TRBV28	NA	NA	15	ASSLYKRARGTGELF
TRBV7-2	TRBD1	once	16	ASSSFPYKRTGAYEQY
TRBV7-9	NA	NA	13	ASSTNVGSNEKLF
TRBV28	NA	NA	11	ASSWDTNTEAF
TRBV9	NA	NA	11	ASTPRVDYGYT
TRBV7-3	TRBD2	NA	12	ASSLLAGFDTQY
TRBV9	NA	NA	13	ASSPAGEWYNEQF
TRBV2	TRBD1	NA	16	ASREGQGPFRGNQPQH
TRBV27	TRBD1	NA	15	ASSLFGQGGLANIQY
TRBV30	TRBD1	NA	10	ASGQGAYEQY
TRBV2	NA	NA	15	ASSESAQGRWNTEAF
TRBV27	NA	NA	13	ASSYLDRYKNIQY
TRBV19	NA	NA	12	ASTWGSSYNEQF
TRBV5-4	NA	few	12	ASSPRGGNYEQY
TRBV5-1	TRBD2	NA	16	ASSLFSSGSTFSDEQF